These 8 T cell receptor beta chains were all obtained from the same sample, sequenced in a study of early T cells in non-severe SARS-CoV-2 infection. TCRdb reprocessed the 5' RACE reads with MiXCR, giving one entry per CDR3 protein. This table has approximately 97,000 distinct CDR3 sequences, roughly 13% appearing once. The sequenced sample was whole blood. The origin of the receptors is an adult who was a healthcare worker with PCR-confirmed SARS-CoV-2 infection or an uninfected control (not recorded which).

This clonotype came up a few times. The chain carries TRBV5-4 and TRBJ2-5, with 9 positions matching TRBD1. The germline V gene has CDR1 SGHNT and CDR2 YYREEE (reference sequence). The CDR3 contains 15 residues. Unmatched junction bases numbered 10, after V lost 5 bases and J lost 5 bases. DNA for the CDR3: TGTGCCAGCAGTAAAACCCCGGGACAGGGCGAGACCCAGTACTTC. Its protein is CASSKTPGQGETQYF.

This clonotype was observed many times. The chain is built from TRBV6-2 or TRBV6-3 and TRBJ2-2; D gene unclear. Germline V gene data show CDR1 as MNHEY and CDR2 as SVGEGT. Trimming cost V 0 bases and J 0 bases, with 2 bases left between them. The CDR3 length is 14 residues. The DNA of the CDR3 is TGTGCCAGCAGTTACTCCTCGAACACCGGGGAGCTGTTTTTT. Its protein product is CASSYSSNTGELFF.

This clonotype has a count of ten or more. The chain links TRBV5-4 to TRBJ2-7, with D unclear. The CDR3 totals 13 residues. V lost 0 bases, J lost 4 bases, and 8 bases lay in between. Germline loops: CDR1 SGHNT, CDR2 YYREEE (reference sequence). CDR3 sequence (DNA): TGTGCCAGCAGCTTGGGAGGAAGATACGAGCAGTACTTC. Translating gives CASSLGGRYEQYF.

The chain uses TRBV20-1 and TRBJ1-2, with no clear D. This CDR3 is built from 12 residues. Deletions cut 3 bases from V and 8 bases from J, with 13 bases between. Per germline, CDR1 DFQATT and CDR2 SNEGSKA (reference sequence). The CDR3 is CSASAGLDGYTF. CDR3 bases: TGCAGTGCTAGCGCTGGGTTGGACGGCTACACCTTC.

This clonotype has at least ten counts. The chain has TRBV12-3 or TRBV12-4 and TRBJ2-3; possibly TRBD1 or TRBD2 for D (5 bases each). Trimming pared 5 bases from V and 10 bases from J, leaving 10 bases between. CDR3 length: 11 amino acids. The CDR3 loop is CASSGGMAQYF. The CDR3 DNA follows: TGTGCCAGCAGTGGGGGAATGGCGCAGTATTTT.

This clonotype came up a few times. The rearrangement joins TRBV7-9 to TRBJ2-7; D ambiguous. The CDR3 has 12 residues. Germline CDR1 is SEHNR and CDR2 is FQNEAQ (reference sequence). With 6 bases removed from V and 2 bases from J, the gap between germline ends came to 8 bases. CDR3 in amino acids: CASSLDPYEQYF. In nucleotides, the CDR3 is TGTGCCAGCAGTCTAGACCCCTACGAGCAGTACTTC. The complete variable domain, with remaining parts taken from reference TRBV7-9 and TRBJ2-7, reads DTGVSQNPRHKITKRGQNVTFRCDPISEHNRLYWYRQTLGQGPEFLTYFQNEAQLEKSRLLSDRFSAERPKGSFSTLEIQRTEQGDSAMYLCASSLDPYEQYFGPGTRLTVT.

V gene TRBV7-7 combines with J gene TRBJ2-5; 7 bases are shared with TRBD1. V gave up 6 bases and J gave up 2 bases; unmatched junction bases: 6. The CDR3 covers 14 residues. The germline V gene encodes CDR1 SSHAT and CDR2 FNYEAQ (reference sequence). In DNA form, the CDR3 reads TGTGCCAGCAGTTATCCGGGACAGCAAGAGACCCAGTACTTC. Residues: CASSYPGQQETQYF.

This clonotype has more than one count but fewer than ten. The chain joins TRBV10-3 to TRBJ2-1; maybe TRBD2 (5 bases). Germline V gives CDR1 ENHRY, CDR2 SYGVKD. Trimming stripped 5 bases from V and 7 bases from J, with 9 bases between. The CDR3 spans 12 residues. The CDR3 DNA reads TGTGCCATCAGTCGAGAGGGTAATGAGCAGTTCTTC. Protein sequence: CAISREGNEQFF.